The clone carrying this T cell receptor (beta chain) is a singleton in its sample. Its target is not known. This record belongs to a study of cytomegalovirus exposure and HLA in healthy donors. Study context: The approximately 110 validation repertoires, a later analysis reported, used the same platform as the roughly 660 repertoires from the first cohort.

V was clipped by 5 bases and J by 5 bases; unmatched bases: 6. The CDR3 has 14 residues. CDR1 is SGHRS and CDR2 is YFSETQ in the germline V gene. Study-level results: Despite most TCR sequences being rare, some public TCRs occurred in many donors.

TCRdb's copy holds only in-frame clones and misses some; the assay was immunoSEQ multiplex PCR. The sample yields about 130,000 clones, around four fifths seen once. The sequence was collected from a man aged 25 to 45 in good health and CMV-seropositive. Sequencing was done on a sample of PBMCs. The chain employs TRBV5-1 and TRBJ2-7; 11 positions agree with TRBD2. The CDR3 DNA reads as TGCGCCAGCAGGAGACTAGCGGGGCAGGACGAGCAGTACTTC. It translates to CASRRLAGQDEQYF.